The following is a T cell receptor (beta chain) sequence with its context. Antigen unknown. This entry comes from a study of T cell repertoires in cytomegalovirus infection. The CDR3 spans 13 residues. V was clipped by 7 bases and J by 9 bases, with 15 bases between them. MiXCR, run by TCRdb on the reads, gives a single entry per CDR3 protein. The data hold about 890,000 distinct CDR3 sequences, with around 30% observed a single time. This chain connects TRBV12-3 or TRBV12-4 to TRBJ2-2; D is unclear. The sequenced sample was cultured CD8+ T cells from PBMCs, obtained from culture after CMV antigen stimulation. The clonotype comes from a human donor in good health (CMV status not recorded). Some clones in this sample may be carry-over from other donors' samples. CDR3: CASKELRTRELFF. The CDR3 DNA reads as TGTGCCAGCAAGGAGTTAAGAACCAGGGAGCTGTTTTTT.